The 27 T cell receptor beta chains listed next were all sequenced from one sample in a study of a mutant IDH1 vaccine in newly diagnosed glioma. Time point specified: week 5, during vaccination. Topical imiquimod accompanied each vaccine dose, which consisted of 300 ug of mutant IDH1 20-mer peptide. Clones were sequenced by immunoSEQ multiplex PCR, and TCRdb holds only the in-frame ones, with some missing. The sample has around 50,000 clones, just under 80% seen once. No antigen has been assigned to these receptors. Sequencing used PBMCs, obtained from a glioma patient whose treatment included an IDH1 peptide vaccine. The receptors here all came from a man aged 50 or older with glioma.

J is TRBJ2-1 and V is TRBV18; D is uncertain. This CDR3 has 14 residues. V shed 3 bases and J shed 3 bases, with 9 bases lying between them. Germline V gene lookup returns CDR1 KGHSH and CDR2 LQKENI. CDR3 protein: CASSPPKNYNEQFF. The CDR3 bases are TGTGCCAGCTCACCCCCCAAAAACTACAATGAGCAGTTCTTC.

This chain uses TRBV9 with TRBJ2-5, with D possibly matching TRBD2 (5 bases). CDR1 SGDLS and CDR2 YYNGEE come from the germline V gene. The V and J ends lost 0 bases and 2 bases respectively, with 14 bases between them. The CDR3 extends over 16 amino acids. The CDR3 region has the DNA TGTGCCAGCAGCGTAGCTACTAGGGCAGCACAAGAGACCCAGTACTTC. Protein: CASSVATRAAQETQYF.

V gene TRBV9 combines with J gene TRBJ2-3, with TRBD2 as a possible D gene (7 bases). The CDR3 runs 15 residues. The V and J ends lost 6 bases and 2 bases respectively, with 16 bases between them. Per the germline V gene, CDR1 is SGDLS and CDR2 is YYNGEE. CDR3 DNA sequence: TGTGCCAGCATCTCTACGGGGGGCGACACAGATACGCAGTATTTT. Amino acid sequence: CASISTGGDTDTQYF. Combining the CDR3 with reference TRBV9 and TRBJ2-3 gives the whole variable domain DSGVTQTPKHLITATGQRVTLRCSPRSGDLSVYWYQQSLDQGLQFLIQYYNGEERAKGNILERFSAQQFPDLHSELNLSSLELGDSALYFCASISTGGDTDTQYFGPGTRLTVL.

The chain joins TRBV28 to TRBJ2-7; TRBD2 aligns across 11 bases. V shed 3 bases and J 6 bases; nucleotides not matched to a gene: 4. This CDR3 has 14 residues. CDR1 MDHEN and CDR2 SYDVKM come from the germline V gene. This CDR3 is CASSLGTSGREQYF. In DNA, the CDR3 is TGTGCCAGCAGTTTGGGGACTAGCGGTCGCGAGCAGTACTTC. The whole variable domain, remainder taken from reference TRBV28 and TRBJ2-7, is DVKVTQSSRYLVKRTGEKVFLECVQDMDHENMFWYRQDPGLGLRLIYFSYDVKMKEKGDIPEGYSVSREKKERFSLILESASTNQTSMYLCASSLGTSGREQYFGPGTRLTVT.

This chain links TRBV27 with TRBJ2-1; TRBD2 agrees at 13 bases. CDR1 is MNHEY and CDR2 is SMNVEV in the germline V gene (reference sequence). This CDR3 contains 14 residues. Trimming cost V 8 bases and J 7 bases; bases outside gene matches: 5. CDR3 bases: TGTGCCAGCCGCTCGGGACTAGCGGGGAATGAGCAGTTCTTC. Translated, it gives CASRSGLAGNEQFF.

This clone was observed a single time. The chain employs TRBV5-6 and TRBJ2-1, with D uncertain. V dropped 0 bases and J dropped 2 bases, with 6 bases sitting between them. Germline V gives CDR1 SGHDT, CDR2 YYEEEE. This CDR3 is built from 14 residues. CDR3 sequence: CASSLESTYNEQFF. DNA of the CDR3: TGTGCCAGCAGCTTGGAATCCACCTACAATGAGCAGTTCTTC. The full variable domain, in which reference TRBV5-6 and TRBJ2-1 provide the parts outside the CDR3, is DAGVTQSPTHLIKTRGQQVTLRCSPKSGHDTVSWYQQALGQGPQFIFQYYEEEERQRGNFPDRFSGHQFPNYSSELNVNALLLGDSALYLCASSLESTYNEQFFGPGTRLTVL.

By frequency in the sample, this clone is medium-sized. The CDR3 nucleotides read TGTGCCAGTAGTATGTTGGGGGCAGGGGAGCAGTTCTTC. This translates into CASSMLGAGEQFF. The V gene is TRBV19, the J gene TRBJ2-1, with TRBD1 as a possible D gene (6 bases). Trimming took 3 bases from V and 10 from J, leaving 13 bases between them. The CDR3 spans 13 residues. Germline CDR1 is LNHDA and CDR2 is SQIVND (reference sequence).

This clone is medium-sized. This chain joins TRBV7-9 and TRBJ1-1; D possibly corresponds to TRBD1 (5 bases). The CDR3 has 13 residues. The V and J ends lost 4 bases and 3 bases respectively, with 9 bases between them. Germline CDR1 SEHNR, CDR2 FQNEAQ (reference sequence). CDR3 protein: CASSWEGHTEAFF. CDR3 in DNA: TGTGCCAGCAGCTGGGAGGGGCACACTGAAGCTTTCTTT.

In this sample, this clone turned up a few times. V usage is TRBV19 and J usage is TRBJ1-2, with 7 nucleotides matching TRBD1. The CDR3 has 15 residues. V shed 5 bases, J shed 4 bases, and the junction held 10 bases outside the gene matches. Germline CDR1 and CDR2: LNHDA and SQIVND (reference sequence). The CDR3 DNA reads TGTGCCAGTAGTGACTCGGGACAGATGGGCTATGGCTACACCTTC. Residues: CASSDSGQMGYGYTF.

Here the CDR3 DNA reads TGTGCCATCAGTGAAAAGGAGCGGGGATTGCAAGAGACCCAGTACTTC. This gives the protein CAISEKERGLQETQYF. The J gene is TRBJ2-5, the V gene TRBV10-3; 7 bases agree with TRBD2. The CDR3 runs to 16 residues. Germline CDR1 is ENHRY and CDR2 is SYGVKD. J lost 2 bases, V lost 3 bases, and 9 bases had no gene match.

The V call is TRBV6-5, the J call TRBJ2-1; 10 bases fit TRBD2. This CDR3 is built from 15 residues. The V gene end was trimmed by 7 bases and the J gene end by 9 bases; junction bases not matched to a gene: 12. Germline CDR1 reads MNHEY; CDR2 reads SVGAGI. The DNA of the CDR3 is TGTGCCAGCACCCGGACTAGCGGCCCGTCGGGTGAGCAGTTCTTC. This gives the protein CASTRTSGPSGEQFF.

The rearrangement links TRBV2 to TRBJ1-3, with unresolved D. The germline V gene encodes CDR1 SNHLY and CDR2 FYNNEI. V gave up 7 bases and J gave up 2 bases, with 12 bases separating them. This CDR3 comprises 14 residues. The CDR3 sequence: CASKMESPGNTIYF. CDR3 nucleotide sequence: TGTGCCAGCAAAATGGAGTCCCCTGGAAACACCATATATTTT.

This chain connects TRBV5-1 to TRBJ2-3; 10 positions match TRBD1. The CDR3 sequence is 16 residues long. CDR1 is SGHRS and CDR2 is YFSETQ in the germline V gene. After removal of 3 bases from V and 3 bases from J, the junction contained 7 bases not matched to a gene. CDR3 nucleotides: TGCGCCAGCAGCTCGGCCGGGACAGGGGTAACAGATACGCAGTATTTT. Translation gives CASSSAGTGVTDTQYF. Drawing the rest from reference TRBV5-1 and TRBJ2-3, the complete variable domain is KAGVTQTPRYLIKTRGQQVTLSCSPISGHRSVSWYQQTPGQGLQFLFEYFSETQRNKGNFPGRFSGRQFSNSRSEMNVSTLELGDSALYLCASSSAGTGVTDTQYFGPGTRLTVL.

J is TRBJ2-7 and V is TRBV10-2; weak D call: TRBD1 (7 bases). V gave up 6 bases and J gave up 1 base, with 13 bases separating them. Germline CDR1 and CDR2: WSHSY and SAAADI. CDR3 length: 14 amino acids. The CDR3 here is CASRSGGSSYEQYF. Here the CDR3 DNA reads TGCGCCAGCAGATCAGGGGGGTCGTCCTACGAGCAGTACTTC.

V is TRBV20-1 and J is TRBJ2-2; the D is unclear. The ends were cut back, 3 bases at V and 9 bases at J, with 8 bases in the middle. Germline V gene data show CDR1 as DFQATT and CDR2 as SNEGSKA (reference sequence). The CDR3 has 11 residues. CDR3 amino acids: CSARAPRELFF. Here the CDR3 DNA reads TGCAGTGCTAGGGCCCCCCGGGAGCTGTTTTTT.

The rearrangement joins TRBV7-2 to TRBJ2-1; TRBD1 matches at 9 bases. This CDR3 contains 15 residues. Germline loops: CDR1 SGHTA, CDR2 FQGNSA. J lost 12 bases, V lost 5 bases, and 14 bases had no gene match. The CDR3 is CASSPVPGQGGGQFF. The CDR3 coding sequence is TGTGCCAGCAGCCCAGTCCCGGGACAGGGAGGAGGGCAGTTCTTC.

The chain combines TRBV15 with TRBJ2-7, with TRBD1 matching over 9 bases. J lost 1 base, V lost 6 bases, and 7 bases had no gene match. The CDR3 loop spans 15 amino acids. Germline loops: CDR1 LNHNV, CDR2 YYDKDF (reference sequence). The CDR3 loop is CATSKPGQGSYEQYF. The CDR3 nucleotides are TGTGCCACCAGTAAGCCGGGACAGGGATCCTACGAGCAGTACTTC.

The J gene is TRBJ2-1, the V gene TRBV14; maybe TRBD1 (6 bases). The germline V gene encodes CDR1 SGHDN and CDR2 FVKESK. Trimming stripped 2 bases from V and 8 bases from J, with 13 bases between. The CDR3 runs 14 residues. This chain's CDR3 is CASSQRQGWHEQFF. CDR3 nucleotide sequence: TGTGCCAGCAGCCAACGGCAGGGGTGGCATGAGCAGTTCTTC.

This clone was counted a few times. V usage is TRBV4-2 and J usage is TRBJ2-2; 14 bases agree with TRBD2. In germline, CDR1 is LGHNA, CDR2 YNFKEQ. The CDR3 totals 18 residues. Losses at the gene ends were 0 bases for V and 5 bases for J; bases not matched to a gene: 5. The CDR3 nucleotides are TGTGCCAGCAGCCAAGATCCGACTAGCGGGGGGGCGACCGGGGAGCTGTTTTTT. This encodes CASSQDPTSGGATGELFF.

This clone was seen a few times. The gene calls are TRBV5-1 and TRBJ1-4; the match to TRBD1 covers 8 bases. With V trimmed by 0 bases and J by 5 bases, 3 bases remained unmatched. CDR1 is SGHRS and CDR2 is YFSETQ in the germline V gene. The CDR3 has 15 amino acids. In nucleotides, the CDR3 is TGCGCCAGCAGCTTGGAGACAGGGGTCAATGAAAAACTGTTTTTT. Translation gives CASSLETGVNEKLFF.

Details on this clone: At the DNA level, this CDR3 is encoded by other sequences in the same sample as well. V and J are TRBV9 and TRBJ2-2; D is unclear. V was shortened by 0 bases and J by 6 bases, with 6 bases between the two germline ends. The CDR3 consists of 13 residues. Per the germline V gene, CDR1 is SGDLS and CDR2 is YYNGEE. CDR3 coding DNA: TGTGCCAGCAGCGTAGTTGGGGCCGGGGAGCTGTTTTTT. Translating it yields CASSVVGAGELFF.

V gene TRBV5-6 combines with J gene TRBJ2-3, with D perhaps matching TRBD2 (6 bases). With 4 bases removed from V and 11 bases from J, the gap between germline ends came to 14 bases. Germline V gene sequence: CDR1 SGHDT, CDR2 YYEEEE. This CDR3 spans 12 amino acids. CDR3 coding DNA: TGTGCCAGCAGCCCGGACCGGCGGGAGCAGTATTTT. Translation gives CASSPDRREQYF.

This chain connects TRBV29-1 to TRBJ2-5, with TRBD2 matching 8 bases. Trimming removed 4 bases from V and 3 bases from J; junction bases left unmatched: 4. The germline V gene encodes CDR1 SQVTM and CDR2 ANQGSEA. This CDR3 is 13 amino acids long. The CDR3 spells CSVVRTSKETQYF. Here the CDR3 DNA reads TGCAGCGTTGTTCGGACTAGCAAAGAGACCCAGTACTTC. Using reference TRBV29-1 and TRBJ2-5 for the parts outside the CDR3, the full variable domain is SAVISQKPSRDICQRGTSLTIQCQVDSQVTMMFWYRQQPGQSLTLIATANQGSEATYESGFVIDKFPISRPNLTFSTLTVSNMSPEDSSIYLCSVVRTSKETQYFGPGTRLLVL.

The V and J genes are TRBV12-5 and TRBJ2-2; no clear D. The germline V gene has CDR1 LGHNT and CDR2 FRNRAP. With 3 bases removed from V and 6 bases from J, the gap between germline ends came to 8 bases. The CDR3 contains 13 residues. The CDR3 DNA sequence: TGTGCTAGTGGTTTATCGGGCTCCGGGGAGCTGTTTTTT. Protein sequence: CASGLSGSGELFF.

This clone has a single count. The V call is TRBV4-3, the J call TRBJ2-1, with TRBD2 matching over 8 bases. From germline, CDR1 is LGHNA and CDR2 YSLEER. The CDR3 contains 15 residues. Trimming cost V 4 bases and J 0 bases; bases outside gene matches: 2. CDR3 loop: CASSPTSDSYNEQFF. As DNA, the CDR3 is TGCGCCAGCAGCCCGACTAGCGACTCCTACAATGAGCAGTTCTTC.

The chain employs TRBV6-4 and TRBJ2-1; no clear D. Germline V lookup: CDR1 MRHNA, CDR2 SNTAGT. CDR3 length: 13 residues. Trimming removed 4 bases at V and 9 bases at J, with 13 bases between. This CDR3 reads CASSGGWGSEQFF. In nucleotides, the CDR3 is TGTGCCAGCAGTGGTGGGTGGGGTAGTGAGCAGTTCTTC.

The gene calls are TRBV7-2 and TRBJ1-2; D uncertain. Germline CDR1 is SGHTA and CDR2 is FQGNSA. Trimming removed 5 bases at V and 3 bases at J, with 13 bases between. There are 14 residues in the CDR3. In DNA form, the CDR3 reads TGTGCCAGCAGCGCCGGACTGAGACACTATGGCTACACCTTC. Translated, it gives CASSAGLRHYGYTF.